These T cell receptor beta chains were read from a single sample in a study of Ad26.COV2.S vaccination and SARS-CoV-2 variants. Repertoires were generated with immunoSEQ multiplex PCR, while TCRdb's copy carries only in-frame clones and drops some. The sample yields about 350,000 clones, about 90% seen once. The specimen comprised peripheral blood, sampled after recovery from COVID-19. These receptor sequences come from a human donor who had recovered from COVID-19. Both conserved end residues are trimmed from each CDR3. Fields, in order: V gene, CDR3 protein.

TRBV19 | ASSYRGELQEKLF
TRBV10-2 | ASSPLQGFGGYT
TRBV5-8 | ASSLEGVLNQPQH
TRBV19 | ASSPQGAQPQH
TRBV12-3/TRBV12-4 | ASSFNQPYEQY
TRBV15 | ATVTGWVGTEAF
TRBV4-1 | ASSQEPGGGNTEAF
TRBV4-1 | ASSQGDTRNTEAF
TRBV24-1 | ATSDGPTGGYT
TRBV11-2 | ASSPLKNTEAF
TRBV9 | ASSVPASGNTGELF
TRBV5-1 | ASSLGTAPNYGYT
TRBV2 | ASSGWDRGINEQY
TRBV3-1/TRBV3-2 | ASSFSSGNTIY
TRBV20-1 | SVLGSYGYT
TRBV7-8 | ASSPLEGVETQY
TRBV7-8 | ASSPGVGSWIGNTEAF
TRBV2 | ASRGRTARETQY
TRBV9 | ASSVSRGWETQY
TRBV11-3 | ASSFNRGAGQETQY
TRBV11-2 | ASSRTPTNEKLF
TRBV5-1 | ASSFLGQNNSPLH